Presented here are 25 T cell receptor beta chains from one specimen sequenced in a study of OX40 agonist ivuxolimab in advanced cancers. Data came from immunoSEQ multiplex PCR; TCRdb stores just in-frame clones and leaves some out. The sample holds some 73,000 clones; roughly 86% are singletons and the top ten take roughly 8%. Material: CD4+ or CD8+ T cells sorted from blood, obtained in a trial of the OX40 agonist ivuxolimab. Receptor source: an adult with an advanced solid tumor such as melanoma, head and neck, liver or kidney cancer.

The chain carries TRBV30 and TRBJ2-2; perhaps TRBD1 as D (6 bases). V lost 0 bases to trimming and J lost 5 bases, with 13 bases between them. In germline, CDR1 is GTSNPN, CDR2 SVGIG (reference sequence). The CDR3 covers 15 residues. In DNA, the CDR3 is TGTGCCTGGAGTGTACCGGACAGTAGGACCGGGGAGCTGTTTTTT. This gives the protein CAWSVPDSRTGELFF.

The V and J genes are TRBV28 and TRBJ2-1; D gene uncertain. The CDR3 spans 12 residues. In germline, CDR1 is MDHEN, CDR2 SYDVKM. Trimming cost V 3 bases and J 5 bases, with 5 bases left between them. Here the CDR3 reads CASSLSHNEQFF. DNA for the CDR3: TGTGCCAGCAGTTTGAGCCACAATGAGCAGTTCTTC.

The gene calls are TRBV5-1 and TRBJ1-1, with 8 bases identical to TRBD1. This CDR3 contains 14 residues. V shed 1 base and J 4 bases; nucleotides not matched to a gene: 3. Germline V CDR1 and CDR2: SGHRS, YFSETQ. The chain's CDR3 is CASSLLQGATEAFF. Written as DNA, the CDR3 is TGCGCCAGCAGCTTGTTGCAGGGGGCCACTGAAGCTTTCTTT.

This clone was picked up a small number of times. The chain uses TRBV9 and TRBJ1-1, with D unclear. Germline assignment: CDR1 SGDLS and CDR2 YYNGEE. V was trimmed by 4 bases and J by 4 bases, leaving 11 bases between them. This CDR3 region has 13 residues. CDR3 DNA: TGTGCCAGCAGCACATCCCCGGGCACTGAAGCTTTCTTT. Translating it yields CASSTSPGTEAFF.

V usage is TRBV6-5 and J usage is TRBJ2-2; D is perhaps TRBD2 (6 bases). Germline values: CDR1 MNHEY, CDR2 SVGAGI. The CDR3 extends over 13 amino acids. Trimming shortened V by 7 bases and J by 4 bases, and 10 bases separated the two germline ends. The CDR3 spells CASNIGGTGELFF. In DNA form, the CDR3 reads TGTGCCAGCAACATCGGGGGCACCGGGGAGCTGTTTTTT.

Concerning this clone: The sample carries other DNA sequences with the same CDR3. This chain uses TRBV19 with TRBJ2-2, with D unresolved. Germline V gene data show CDR1 as LNHDA and CDR2 as SQIVND (reference sequence). V lost 6 bases to trimming and J lost 1 base, with 9 bases between them. CDR3 length: 14 amino acids. CDR3 bases: TGTGCCAGTAGCATACGACAGAACACCGGGGAGCTGTTTTTT. Translation gives CASSIRQNTGELFF. The entire variable domain, with the rest obtained from reference TRBV19 and TRBJ2-2, is as follows: DGGITQSPKYLFRKEGQNVTLSCEQNLNHDAMYWYRQDPGQGLRLIYYSQIVNDFQKGDIAEGYSVSREKKESFPLTVTSAQKNPTAFYLCASSIRQNTGELFFGEGSRLTVL.

The chain joins TRBV10-1 to TRBJ2-6; D unresolved. CDR3 length: 16 amino acids. V was shortened by 5 bases and J by 5 bases, with 16 bases between the two germline ends. Germline CDR1 and CDR2: WNHNN and SYGVQD (reference sequence). CDR3 in amino acids: CASSMKPQSRANVLTF. As DNA, the CDR3 is TGCGCCAGCAGTATGAAACCACAAAGTCGGGCCAACGTCCTGACTTTC.

The chain uses TRBV2 and TRBJ1-5, with D unresolved. The V end lost 6 bases, the J end lost 5 bases, and 14 bases lay between the germline ends. This CDR3 region has 14 residues. Germline assignment: CDR1 SNHLY and CDR2 FYNNEI. CDR3 sequence (DNA): TGTGCCAGCAGGTTTGACATCACCCATCAGCCCCAGCATTTT. Translating gives CASRFDITHQPQHF. The full variable domain, rest sourced from reference TRBV2 and TRBJ1-5, is EPEVTQTPSHQVTQMGQEVILRCVPISNHLYFYWYRQILGQKVEFLVSFYNNEISEKSEIFDDQFSVERPDGSNFTLKIRSTKLEDSAMYFCASRFDITHQPQHFGDGTRLSIL.

CDR3 loop: CASRPTRNTEAFF. In DNA form, the CDR3 reads TGTGCCAGCAGACCCACAAGGAACACTGAAGCTTTCTTT. The chain is built from TRBV7-2 and TRBJ1-1; D is unresolved. The CDR3 consists of 13 residues. Germline V gene data show CDR1 as SGHTA and CDR2 as FQGNSA. The V gene lost 6 bases and the J gene lost 1 base, with 9 bases spanning the gap.

The gene calls are TRBV11-2 and TRBJ2-1; 8 positions agree with TRBD1. V dropped 1 base and J dropped 7; count of bases not matched to a gene: 6. This CDR3 comprises 15 residues. Germline V gives CDR1 SGHAT, CDR2 FQNNGV. The CDR3 region has the DNA TGTGCCAGCAGCTTAGGCGGACAGGGCCAAAATGAGCAGTTCTTC. It yields the protein CASSLGGQGQNEQFF.

This chain uses TRBV28 with TRBJ2-1; 14 bases line up with TRBD2. CDR3 length: 19 amino acids. V was clipped by 3 bases and J by 6 bases; unmatched bases: 13. Germline-derived CDR1 and CDR2 are MDHEN and SYDVKM. CDR3 residues: CASSFYLRTSGRSFNEQFF. DNA for the CDR3: TGTGCCAGCAGTTTCTACCTAAGGACTAGCGGGAGGAGTTTCAATGAGCAGTTCTTC. Full variable domain (missing parts from reference TRBV28 and TRBJ2-1): DVKVTQSSRYLVKRTGEKVFLECVQDMDHENMFWYRQDPGLGLRLIYFSYDVKMKEKGDIPEGYSVSREKKERFSLILESASTNQTSMYLCASSFYLRTSGRSFNEQFFGPGTRLTVL.

The DNA of the CDR3 is TGTGCCAGCAGCGCAATACTAGGGGAAATCTATGGCTACACCTTC. Translated, it gives CASSAILGEIYGYTF. The V call is TRBV9, the J call TRBJ1-2; tentative D call: TRBD1 (5 bases). Trimming stripped 3 bases from V and 4 bases from J, with 16 bases between. The CDR3 is 15 amino acids. Germline V gives CDR1 SGDLS, CDR2 YYNGEE.

V is TRBV5-1 and J is TRBJ1-4; D gene unclear. The V gene's germline CDR1 is SGHRS and CDR2 YFSETQ. V was clipped by 1 base and J by 8 bases, with 12 bases between them. This CDR3 is built from 14 residues. In DNA form, the CDR3 reads TGCGCCAGCAGCTTGACGAGCCCGGGAGAAAAACTGTTTTTT. Its translation is CASSLTSPGEKLFF.

The gene calls are TRBV28 and TRBJ1-5, with 8 bases lining up with TRBD1. The CDR3 contains 15 residues. V was clipped by 5 bases and J by 4 bases; unmatched bases: 7. Germline-derived CDR1 and CDR2 are MDHEN and SYDVKM. CDR3: CASSPLDRVNQPQHF. In DNA form, the CDR3 reads TGTGCCAGCAGTCCGTTGGACAGGGTAAATCAGCCCCAGCATTTT.

The genes are TRBV20-1 and TRBJ1-1; D call uncertain. The CDR3 runs to 11 residues. Trimming shortened V by 5 bases and J by 4 bases, and 8 bases separated the two germline ends. CDR1 and CDR2 (germline): DFQATT, SNEGSKA (reference sequence). The CDR3 is CSALVGTEAFF. CDR3 in DNA: TGCAGTGCTCTTGTGGGCACTGAAGCTTTCTTT.

CDR3 sequence: CASSRPGGTYEQYF. DNA for the CDR3: TGTGCCAGCAGTCGCCCTGGGGGCACATACGAGCAGTACTTC. The V call is TRBV27, the J call TRBJ2-7, with D tentatively TRBD1 (6 bases). CDR1 MNHEY and CDR2 SMNVEV come from the germline V gene (reference sequence). V lost 5 bases to trimming and J lost 4 bases, with 15 bases between them. The CDR3 loop spans 14 amino acids.

V gene TRBV6-1 combines with J gene TRBJ1-1, with D hard to call. The germline gives CDR1 MNHNS, CDR2 SASEGT. Trimming took 5 bases from V and 2 from J, leaving 6 bases between them. This CDR3 contains 12 residues. In DNA, the CDR3 is TGTGCCAGCAGTACACATAACACTGAAGCTTTCTTT. It specifies CASSTHNTEAFF.

The J gene is TRBJ2-5, the V gene TRBV7-7; perhaps D is TRBD1 or TRBD2 (5 bases each). The CDR3 runs 16 residues. V shed 5 bases and J shed 2 bases, with 18 bases lying between them. From germline, CDR1 is SSHAT and CDR2 FNYEAQ (reference sequence). The CDR3 spells CASSPNPGRVQETQYF. CDR3 DNA: TGTGCCAGCAGCCCAAATCCGGGACGGGTGCAAGAGACCCAGTACTTC.

With regard to this clone: Other DNA sequences within the sample encode an identical CDR3. This chain joins TRBV9 and TRBJ2-5; no firm D call. The V gene lost 0 bases and the J gene lost 0 bases, with 6 bases spanning the gap. The CDR3 runs 14 residues. Germline assignment: CDR1 SGDLS and CDR2 YYNGEE. The CDR3 sequence: CASSVGGYQETQYF. The CDR3 DNA reads as TGTGCCAGCAGCGTAGGAGGCTACCAAGAGACCCAGTACTTC.

Only a few counts were recorded for this clone. The chain recombines TRBV9 with TRBJ2-3, with D maybe TRBD2 (6 bases). Germline CDR1 SGDLS, CDR2 YYNGEE. The CDR3 consists of 13 residues. V lost 3 bases to trimming and J lost 4 bases, with 9 bases between them. CDR3 sequence (DNA): TGTGCCAGCAGCGGGGGGGATCCAGATACGCAGTATTTT. Translated, it gives CASSGGDPDTQYF.

This chain links TRBV25-1 with TRBJ2-3, with 7 nucleotides matching TRBD2. After removal of 4 bases from V and 6 bases from J, the junction contained 7 bases not matched to a gene. Looked up from germline, CDR1 is MGHDK and CDR2 is SYGVNS. This CDR3 region has 14 residues. This chain's CDR3 is CASSASGDLDTQYF. As DNA, the CDR3 is TGTGCCAGCAGTGCAAGCGGGGACCTGGATACGCAGTATTTT. Using reference TRBV25-1 and TRBJ2-3 for the parts outside the CDR3, the full variable domain is EADIYQTPRYLVIGTGKKITLECSQTMGHDKMYWYQQDPGMELHLIHYSYGVNSTEKGDLSSESTVSRIRTEHFPLTLESARPSHTSQYLCASSASGDLDTQYFGPGTRLTVL.

V usage is TRBV5-6 and J usage is TRBJ1-1; tentatively, D is TRBD1 (6 bases). The CDR3 totals 14 residues. Germline V gene data show CDR1 as SGHDT and CDR2 as YYEEEE. The V gene lost 5 bases and the J gene lost 0 bases, with 11 bases spanning the gap. The CDR3 DNA follows: TGTGCCAGCAGGTTAGGACAGCTGAACACTGAAGCTTTCTTT. Its protein is CASRLGQLNTEAFF. The full variable domain, in which reference TRBV5-6 and TRBJ1-1 provide the parts outside the CDR3, is DAGVTQSPTHLIKTRGQQVTLRCSPKSGHDTVSWYQQALGQGPQFIFQYYEEEERQRGNFPDRFSGHQFPNYSSELNVNALLLGDSALYLCASRLGQLNTEAFFGQGTRLTVV.

This chain links TRBV30 with TRBJ2-7; a weak D match, TRBD2 (6 bases). Germline CDR1 and CDR2: GTSNPN and SVGIG (reference sequence). This CDR3 has 17 amino acids. V was cut by 0 bases and J by 0 bases, with 18 bases left in between. As DNA, the CDR3 is TGTGCCTGGAGTGTAATTTGGGGGACTGGCCTCTCCTACGAGCAGTACTTC. This codes for CAWSVIWGTGLSYEQYF.

The chain uses TRBV6-6 and TRBJ2-2; the D gene is possibly TRBD1 (5 bases). V was pared by 0 bases and J by 11 bases, with 7 bases between. The CDR3 totals 12 residues. In germline, CDR1 is MNHNY, CDR2 SVGAGI (reference sequence). This CDR3 is CASSYSRVELFF. The CDR3 nucleotides are TGTGCCAGCAGTTACTCCAGGGTAGAGCTGTTTTTT.

V is TRBV9 and J is TRBJ2-1; 9 bases agree with TRBD1. The CDR3 contains 15 residues. V trimming: 3 bases; J trimming: 4 bases; junction bases outside the gene matches: 5. Per the germline V gene, CDR1 is SGDLS and CDR2 is YYNGEE. Here the CDR3 reads CASSATGGHYNEQFF. The CDR3 nucleotides are TGTGCCAGCAGCGCCACAGGGGGCCATTACAATGAGCAGTTCTTC.